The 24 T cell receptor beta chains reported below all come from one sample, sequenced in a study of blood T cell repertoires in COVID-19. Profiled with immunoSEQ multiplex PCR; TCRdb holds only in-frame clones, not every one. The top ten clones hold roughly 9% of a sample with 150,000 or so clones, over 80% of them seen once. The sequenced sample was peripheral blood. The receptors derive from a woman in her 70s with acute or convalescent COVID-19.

The chain's CDR3 is CTSSNNQPQHF. The CDR3 DNA is TGCACCAGCAGTAACAATCAGCCCCAGCATTTT. The chain recombines TRBV1 with TRBJ1-5. TRBV1 is an annotated pseudogene. This CDR3 region has 11 residues.

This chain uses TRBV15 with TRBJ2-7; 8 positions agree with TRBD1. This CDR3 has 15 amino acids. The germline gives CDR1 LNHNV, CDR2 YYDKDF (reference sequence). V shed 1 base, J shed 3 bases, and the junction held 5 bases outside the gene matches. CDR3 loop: CATSRANRGVYEQYF. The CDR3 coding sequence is TGTGCCACCAGCAGAGCAAACAGGGGGGTCTACGAGCAGTACTTC.

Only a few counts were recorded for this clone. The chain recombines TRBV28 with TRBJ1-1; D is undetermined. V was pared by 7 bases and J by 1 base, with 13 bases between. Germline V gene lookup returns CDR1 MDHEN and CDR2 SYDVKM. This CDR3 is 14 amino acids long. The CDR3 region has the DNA TGTGCCAGCACCATGACTCTCCGGAACACTGAAGCTTTCTTT. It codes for CASTMTLRNTEAFF.

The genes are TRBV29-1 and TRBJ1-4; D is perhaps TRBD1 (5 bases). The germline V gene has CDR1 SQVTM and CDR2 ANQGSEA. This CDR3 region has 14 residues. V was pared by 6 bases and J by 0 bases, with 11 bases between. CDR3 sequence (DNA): TGCAGCGTAGCTATACAGGCAACTAATGAAAAACTGTTTTTT. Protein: CSVAIQATNEKLFF. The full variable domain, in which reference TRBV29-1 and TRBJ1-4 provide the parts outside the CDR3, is SAVISQKPSRDICQRGTSLTIQCQVDSQVTMMFWYRQQPGQSLTLIATANQGSEATYESGFVIDKFPISRPNLTFSTLTVSNMSPEDSSIYLCSVAIQATNEKLFFGSGTQLSVL.

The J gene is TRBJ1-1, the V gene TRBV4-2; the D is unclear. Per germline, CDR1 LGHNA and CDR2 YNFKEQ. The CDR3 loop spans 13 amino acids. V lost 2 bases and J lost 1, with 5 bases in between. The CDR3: CASSQNRNTEAFF. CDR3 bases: TGTGCCAGCAGCCAAAACAGGAACACTGAAGCTTTCTTT.

CDR3 bases: TGTGCCAGCAGCGTAGCCCCTACCATGAACACTGAAGCTTTCTTT. Encoded protein: CASSVAPTMNTEAFF. The chain combines TRBV9 with TRBJ1-1; D gene ambiguous. Germline assignment: CDR1 SGDLS and CDR2 YYNGEE. CDR3 length: 15 residues. The V end lost 0 bases, the J end lost 0 bases, and 9 bases lay between the germline ends.

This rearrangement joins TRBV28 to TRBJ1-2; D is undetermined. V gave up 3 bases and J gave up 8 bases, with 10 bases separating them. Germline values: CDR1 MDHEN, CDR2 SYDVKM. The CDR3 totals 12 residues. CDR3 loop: CASSFQSVGYTF. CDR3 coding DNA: TGTGCCAGCAGTTTTCAAAGCGTCGGCTACACCTTC.

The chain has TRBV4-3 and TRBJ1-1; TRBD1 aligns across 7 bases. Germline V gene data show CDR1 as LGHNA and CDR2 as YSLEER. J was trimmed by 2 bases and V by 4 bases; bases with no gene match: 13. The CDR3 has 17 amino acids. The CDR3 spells CASSPTTPGQLNTEAFF. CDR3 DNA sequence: TGCGCCAGCAGCCCTACGACCCCGGGACAGCTTAACACTGAAGCTTTCTTT.

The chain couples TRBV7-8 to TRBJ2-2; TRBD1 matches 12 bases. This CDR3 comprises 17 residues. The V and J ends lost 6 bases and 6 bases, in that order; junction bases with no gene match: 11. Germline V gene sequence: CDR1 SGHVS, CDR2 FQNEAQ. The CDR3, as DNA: TGTGCCAGCAGGTCCAACCGGGACAGGGGGCCCTCCGGGGAGCTGTTTTTT. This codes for CASRSNRDRGPSGELFF.

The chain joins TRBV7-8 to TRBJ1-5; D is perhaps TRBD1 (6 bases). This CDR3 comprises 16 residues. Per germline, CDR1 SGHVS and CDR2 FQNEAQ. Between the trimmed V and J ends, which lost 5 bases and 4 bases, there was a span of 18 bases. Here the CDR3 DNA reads TGTGCCAGCAGCATTATGGGGGCCAGATCTAATCAGCCCCAGCATTTT. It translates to CASSIMGARSNQPQHF.

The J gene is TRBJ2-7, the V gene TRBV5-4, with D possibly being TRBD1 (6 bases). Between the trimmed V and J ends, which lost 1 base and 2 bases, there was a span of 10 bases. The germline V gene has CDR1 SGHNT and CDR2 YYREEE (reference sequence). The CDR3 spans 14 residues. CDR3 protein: CASSLFQGTYEQYF. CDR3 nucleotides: TGTGCCAGCAGCTTGTTTCAGGGGACCTACGAGCAGTACTTC.

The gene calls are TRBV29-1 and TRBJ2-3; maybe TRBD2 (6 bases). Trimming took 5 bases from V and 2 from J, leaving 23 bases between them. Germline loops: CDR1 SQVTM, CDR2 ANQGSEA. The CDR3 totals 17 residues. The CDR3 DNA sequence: TGCAGCGTTCTTTCCGGGGTAGGACTACCTCTCACAGATACGCAGTATTTT. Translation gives CSVLSGVGLPLTDTQYF.

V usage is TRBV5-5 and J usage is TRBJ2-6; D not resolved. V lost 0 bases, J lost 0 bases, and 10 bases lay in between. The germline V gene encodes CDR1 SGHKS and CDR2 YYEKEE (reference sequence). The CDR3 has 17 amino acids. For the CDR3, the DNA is TGTGCCAGCAGCTTGGTCCAGGCCAGCTCTGGGGCCAACGTCCTGACTTTC. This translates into CASSLVQASSGANVLTF. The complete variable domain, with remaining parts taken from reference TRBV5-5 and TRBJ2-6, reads DAGVTQSPTHLIKTRGQQVTLRCSPISGHKSVSWYQQVLGQGPQFIFQYYEKEERGRGNFPDRFSARQFPNYSSELNVNALLLGDSALYLCASSLVQASSGANVLTFGAGSRLTVL.

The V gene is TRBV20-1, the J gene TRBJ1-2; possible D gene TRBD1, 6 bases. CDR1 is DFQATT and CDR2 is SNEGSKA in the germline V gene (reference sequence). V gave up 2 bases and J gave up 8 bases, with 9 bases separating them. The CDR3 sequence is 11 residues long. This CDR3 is CSARQGPGYTF. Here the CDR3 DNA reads TGCAGTGCTAGACAGGGGCCCGGCTACACCTTC.

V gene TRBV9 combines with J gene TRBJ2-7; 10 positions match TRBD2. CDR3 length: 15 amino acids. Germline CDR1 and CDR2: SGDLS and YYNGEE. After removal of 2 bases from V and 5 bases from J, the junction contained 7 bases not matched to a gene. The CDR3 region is CASSVGRGTSDEQYF. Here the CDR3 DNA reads TGTGCCAGCAGCGTGGGGCGGGGGACTAGCGACGAGCAGTACTTC.

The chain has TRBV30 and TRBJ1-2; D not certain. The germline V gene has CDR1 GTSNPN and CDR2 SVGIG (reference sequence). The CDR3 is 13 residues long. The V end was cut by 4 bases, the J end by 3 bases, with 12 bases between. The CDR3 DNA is TGTGCCTGGACCGCCGGCACAGACTATGGCTACACCTTC. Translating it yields CAWTAGTDYGYTF.

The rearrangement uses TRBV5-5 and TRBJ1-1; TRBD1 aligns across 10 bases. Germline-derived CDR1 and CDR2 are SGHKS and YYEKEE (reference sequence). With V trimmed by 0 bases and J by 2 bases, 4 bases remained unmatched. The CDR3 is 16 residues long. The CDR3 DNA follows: TGTGCCAGCAGCTTGGCCGGGACAGGGGTAAACACTGAAGCTTTCTTT. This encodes CASSLAGTGVNTEAFF.

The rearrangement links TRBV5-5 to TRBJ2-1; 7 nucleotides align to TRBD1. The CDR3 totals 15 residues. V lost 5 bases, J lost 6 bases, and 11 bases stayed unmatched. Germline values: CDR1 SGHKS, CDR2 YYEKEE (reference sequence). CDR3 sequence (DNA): TGTGCCAGCAGAAACCCCCGACAGGGTGTCAATGAGCAGTTCTTC. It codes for CASRNPRQGVNEQFF.

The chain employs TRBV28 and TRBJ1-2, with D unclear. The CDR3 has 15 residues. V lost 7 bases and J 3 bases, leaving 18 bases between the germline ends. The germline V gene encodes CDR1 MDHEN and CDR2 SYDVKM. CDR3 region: CASTKSTGFDYGYTF. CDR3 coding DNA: TGTGCCAGCACGAAGTCTACCGGGTTTGACTATGGCTACACCTTC.

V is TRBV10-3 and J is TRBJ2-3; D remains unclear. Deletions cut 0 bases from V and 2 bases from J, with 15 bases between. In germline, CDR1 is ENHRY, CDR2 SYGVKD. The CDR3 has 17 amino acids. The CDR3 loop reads CAISESALLFDTDTQYF. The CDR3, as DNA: TGTGCCATCAGTGAGTCAGCATTGCTATTCGACACAGATACGCAGTATTTT.

CDR3 DNA: TGTGCCTGGAGTGTACTTGGCGAGCAGTACTTC. Its protein is CAWSVLGEQYF. V and J are TRBV30 and TRBJ2-7; D is unresolved. Per germline, CDR1 GTSNPN and CDR2 SVGIG (reference sequence). The V end lost 0 bases, the J end lost 6 bases, and 6 bases lay between the germline ends. This CDR3 has 11 residues. Looking up the rest from reference TRBV30 and TRBJ2-7 gives the full variable domain: SQTIHQWPATLVQPVGSPLSLECTVEGTSNPNLYWYRQAAGRGLQLLFYSVGIGQISSEVPQNLSASRPQDRQFILSSKKLLLSDSGFYLCAWSVLGEQYFGPGTRLTVT.

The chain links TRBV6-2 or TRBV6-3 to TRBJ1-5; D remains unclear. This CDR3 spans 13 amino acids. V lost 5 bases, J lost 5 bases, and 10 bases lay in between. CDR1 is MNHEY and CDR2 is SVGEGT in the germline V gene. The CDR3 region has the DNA TGTGCCAGCAGTAAATTGTCGGATCAGCCCCAGCATTTT. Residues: CASSKLSDQPQHF.

Here the CDR3 DNA reads TGTGCCAGTAGTACGTACATTCGCGGGACTAGCGGGCTCCCCGACCATTCCACAGATACGCAGTATTTT. It codes for CASSTYIRGTSGLPDHSTDTQYF. The rearrangement uses TRBV19 and TRBJ2-3; 12 nucleotides match TRBD2. Germline CDR1 reads LNHDA; CDR2 reads SQIVND (reference sequence). The CDR3 contains 23 residues. J gave up 2 bases and V 4 bases, and 25 bases lay outside the gene matches.

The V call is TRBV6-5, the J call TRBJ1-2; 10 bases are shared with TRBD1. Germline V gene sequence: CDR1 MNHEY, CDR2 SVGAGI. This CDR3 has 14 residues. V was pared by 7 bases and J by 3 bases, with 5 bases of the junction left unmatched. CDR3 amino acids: CASTRTGGHYGYTF. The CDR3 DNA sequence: TGTGCCAGCACCAGGACAGGGGGTCACTATGGCTACACCTTC.